Below, 8 T cell receptor beta chains from the same sample are listed, as sequenced in a study of read filtering for tumor transcriptome and immune sequencing. From about 0.4 ug of RNA, a library with molecular barcoded alpha/delta and beta/gamma adaptors was made. Each CDR3 protein is one row after TCRdb ran MiXCR on the reads. The repertoire holds about 130,000 distinct CDR3 sequences, with 10% to 15% as singletons. Sequenced: a population of CD138-negative cells sorted from bone marrow. The receptors come from a donor at least 40 years old with multiple myeloma.

The chain has TRBV27 and TRBJ2-3, with D tentatively TRBD2 (5 bases). The germline V gene has CDR1 MNHEY and CDR2 SMNVEV (reference sequence). V was trimmed by 4 bases and J by 2 bases, leaving 13 bases between them. The length of the CDR3 is 15 residues. CDR3 amino acids: CASSSSRGFTDTQYF. CDR3 coding DNA: TGTGCCAGCAGTTCCTCCAGAGGGTTCACAGATACGCAGTATTTT.

This clonotype was found many times. The gene calls are TRBV11-2 and TRBJ2-3; maybe TRBD1 (6 bases). Germline lookup yields CDR1 SGHAT and CDR2 FQNNGV. The CDR3 has 13 amino acids. V lost 0 bases and J lost 6, with 7 bases in between. The CDR3 coding sequence is TGTGCCAGCAGCTTAGATCAGGGGGATACGCAGTATTTT. It is translated as CASSLDQGDTQYF.

This clonotype was found many times. The V gene is TRBV2, the J gene TRBJ1-2; a possible D gene is TRBD1 (5 bases). Per the germline V gene, CDR1 is SNHLY and CDR2 is FYNNEI. Trimming took 7 bases from V and 2 from J, leaving 14 bases between them. The CDR3 loop spans 14 amino acids. In DNA form, the CDR3 reads TGTGCCAGCATTGTAGCCCAGGGCAACTATGGCTACACCTTC. It translates to CASIVAQGNYGYTF.

The V call is TRBV7-8, the J call TRBJ2-7; D may be TRBD1 (5 bases). Trimming took 4 bases from V and 5 from J, leaving 18 bases between them. The CDR3 totals 15 residues. Germline CDR1 and CDR2: SGHVS and FQNEAQ. The CDR3 protein is CASSSRVGPWDEQYF. CDR3 sequence (DNA): TGTGCCAGCAGCTCCCGGGTGGGGCCTTGGGACGAGCAGTACTTC.

This clonotype was detected only a few times. The chain combines TRBV19 with TRBJ1-5; D not resolved. Germline V gene sequence: CDR1 LNHDA, CDR2 SQIVND (reference sequence). V was shortened by 4 bases and J by 9 bases, with 13 bases between the two germline ends. The CDR3 loop spans 13 amino acids. The CDR3: CASSTGEKRPQHF. DNA for the CDR3: TGTGCCAGTAGTACCGGGGAAAAGCGGCCCCAGCATTTT.

This clonotype was observed at least ten times. V is TRBV12-3 or TRBV12-4 and J is TRBJ1-6; TRBD1 matches 8 bases. V lost 4 bases, J lost 7 bases, and 6 bases stayed unmatched. This CDR3 has 15 residues. CDR3 amino acids: CASSSGGAGNSPLHF. The CDR3 DNA reads TGTGCCAGCAGTTCAGGGGGCGCGGGGAATTCACCCCTCCACTTT.

This clonotype has at least ten counts. The chain is built from TRBV20-1 and TRBJ2-1; the match to TRBD2 covers 9 bases. CDR1 DFQATT and CDR2 SNEGSKA come from the germline V gene (reference sequence). The ends lost 1 base at V and 8 bases at J; junction bases unmatched: 15. This CDR3 contains 17 residues. The CDR3 loop reads CSARGGSGTSRLHEQFF. The CDR3 DNA follows: TGCAGTGCTAGAGGTGGATCCGGGACTAGCAGGTTGCATGAGCAGTTCTTC.

This clonotype was picked up many times. The chain combines TRBV20-1 with TRBJ2-1; 7 bases map to TRBD1. The CDR3 sequence is 12 residues long. Germline CDR1 DFQATT, CDR2 SNEGSKA (reference sequence). With V trimmed by 6 bases and J by 6 bases, 5 bases remained unmatched. The CDR3 reads CSATDRANEQFF. The DNA for the CDR3 is TGCAGTGCCACCGACAGGGCCAATGAGCAGTTCTTC.